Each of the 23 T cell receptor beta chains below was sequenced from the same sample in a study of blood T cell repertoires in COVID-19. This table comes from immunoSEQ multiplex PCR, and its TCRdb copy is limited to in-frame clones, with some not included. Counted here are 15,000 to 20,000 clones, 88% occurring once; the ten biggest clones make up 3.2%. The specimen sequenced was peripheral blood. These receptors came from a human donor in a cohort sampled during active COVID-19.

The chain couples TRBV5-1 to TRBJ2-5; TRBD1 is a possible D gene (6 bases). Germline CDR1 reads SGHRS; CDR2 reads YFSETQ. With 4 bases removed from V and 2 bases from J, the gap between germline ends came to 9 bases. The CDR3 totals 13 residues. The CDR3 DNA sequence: TGCGCCAGCAGCGGACAGACTCAAGAGACCCAGTACTTC. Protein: CASSGQTQETQYF. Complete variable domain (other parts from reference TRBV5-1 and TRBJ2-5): KAGVTQTPRYLIKTRGQQVTLSCSPISGHRSVSWYQQTPGQGLQFLFEYFSETQRNKGNFPGRFSGRQFSNSRSEMNVSTLELGDSALYLCASSGQTQETQYFGPGTRLLVL.

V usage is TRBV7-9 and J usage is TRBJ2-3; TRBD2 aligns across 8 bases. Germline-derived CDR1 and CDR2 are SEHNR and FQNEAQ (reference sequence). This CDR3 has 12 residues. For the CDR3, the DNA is TGTGTCGCAGCGGGAGTGACAGATACGCAGTATTTT. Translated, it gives CVAAGVTDTQYF.

This CDR3 reads CASSSGQGASYEQYF. In nucleotides, the CDR3 is TGTGCCAGCAGTTCCGGACAGGGGGCCTCCTACGAGCAGTACTTC. The rearrangement links TRBV2 to TRBJ2-7, with 11 bases matching TRBD1. The germline CDR1 and CDR2 sequences are SNHLY and FYNNEI. The V gene end was trimmed by 5 bases and the J gene end by 0 bases; junction bases not matched to a gene: 3. The CDR3 has 15 residues.

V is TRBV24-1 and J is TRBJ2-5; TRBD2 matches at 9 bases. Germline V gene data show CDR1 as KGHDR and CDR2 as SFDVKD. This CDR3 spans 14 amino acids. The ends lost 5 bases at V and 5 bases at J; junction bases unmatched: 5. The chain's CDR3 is CATSASGTLETQYF. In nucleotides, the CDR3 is TGTGCCACCAGTGCTAGCGGGACTCTGGAGACCCAGTACTTC.

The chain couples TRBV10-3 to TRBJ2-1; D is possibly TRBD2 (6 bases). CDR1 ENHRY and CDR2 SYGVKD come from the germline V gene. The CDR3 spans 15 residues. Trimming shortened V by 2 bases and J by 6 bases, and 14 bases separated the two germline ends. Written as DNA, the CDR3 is TGTGCCATCAGTGAGAGGACTACTGCGCCCAATGAGCAGTTCTTC. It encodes CAISERTTAPNEQFF.

The CDR3 DNA reads as TGTGCCAGCAGTTTATCCGGAGCCTCGTTCTCCTACGAGCAGTACTTC. This gives the protein CASSLSGASFSYEQYF. The V call is TRBV27, the J call TRBJ2-7; no reliable D call. Germline lookup yields CDR1 MNHEY and CDR2 SMNVEV (reference sequence). The ends were cut back, 0 bases at V and 0 bases at J, with 12 bases in the middle. This CDR3 is 16 amino acids long.

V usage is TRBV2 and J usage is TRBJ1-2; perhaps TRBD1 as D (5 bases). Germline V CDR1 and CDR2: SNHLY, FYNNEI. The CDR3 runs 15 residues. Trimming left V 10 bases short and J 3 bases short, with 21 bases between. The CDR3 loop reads CATRASNSGDYGYTF. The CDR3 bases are TGTGCCACCCGGGCTTCAAACTCGGGGGACTATGGCTACACCTTC.

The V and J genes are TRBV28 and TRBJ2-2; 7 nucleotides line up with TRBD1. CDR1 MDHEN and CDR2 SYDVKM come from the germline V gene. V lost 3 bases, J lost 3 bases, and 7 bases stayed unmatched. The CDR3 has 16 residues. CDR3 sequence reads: CASSLGRGLYTGELFF. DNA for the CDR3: TGTGCCAGCAGTTTGGGCAGGGGGTTATACACCGGGGAGCTGTTTTTT.

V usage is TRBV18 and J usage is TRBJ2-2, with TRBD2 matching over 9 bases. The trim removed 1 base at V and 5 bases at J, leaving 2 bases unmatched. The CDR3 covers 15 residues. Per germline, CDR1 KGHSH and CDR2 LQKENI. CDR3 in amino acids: CASSPRLAATGELFF. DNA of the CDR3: TGTGCCAGCTCACCACGACTAGCGGCTACCGGGGAGCTGTTTTTT.

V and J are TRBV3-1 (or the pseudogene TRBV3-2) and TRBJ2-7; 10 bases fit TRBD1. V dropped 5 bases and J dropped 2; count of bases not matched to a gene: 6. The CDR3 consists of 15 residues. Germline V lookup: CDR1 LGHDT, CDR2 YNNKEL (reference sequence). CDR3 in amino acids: CASSTAGTGAYEQYF. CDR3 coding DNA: TGTGCCAGCAGCACAGCAGGGACAGGGGCCTACGAGCAGTACTTC.

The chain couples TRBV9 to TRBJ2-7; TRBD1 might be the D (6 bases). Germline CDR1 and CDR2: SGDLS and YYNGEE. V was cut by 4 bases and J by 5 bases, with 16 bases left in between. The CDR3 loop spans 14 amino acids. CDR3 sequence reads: CASSMQGTSNEQYF. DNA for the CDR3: TGTGCCAGCAGCATGCAGGGGACATCCAACGAGCAGTACTTC.

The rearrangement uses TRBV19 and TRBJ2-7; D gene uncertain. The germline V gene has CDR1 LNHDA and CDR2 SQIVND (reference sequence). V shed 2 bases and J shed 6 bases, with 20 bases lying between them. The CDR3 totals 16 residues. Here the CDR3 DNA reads TGTGCCAGTAGTATATCAGTGTGGCAGGTGGTCGGCGAGCAGTACTTC. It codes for CASSISVWQVVGEQYF.

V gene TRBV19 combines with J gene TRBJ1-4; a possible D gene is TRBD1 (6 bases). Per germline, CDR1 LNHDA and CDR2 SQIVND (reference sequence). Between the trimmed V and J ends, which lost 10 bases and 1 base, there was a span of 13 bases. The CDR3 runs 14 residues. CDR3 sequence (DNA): TGTGCCACCAATAGGGGGATAACTAATGAAAAACTGTTTTTT. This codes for CATNRGITNEKLFF.

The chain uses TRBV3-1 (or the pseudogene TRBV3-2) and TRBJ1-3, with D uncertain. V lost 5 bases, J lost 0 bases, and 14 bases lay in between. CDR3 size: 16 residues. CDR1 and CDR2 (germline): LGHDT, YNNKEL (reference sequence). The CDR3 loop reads CASSGGGQISGNTIYF. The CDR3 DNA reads TGTGCCAGCAGCGGAGGAGGGCAAATCTCTGGAAACACCATATATTTT.

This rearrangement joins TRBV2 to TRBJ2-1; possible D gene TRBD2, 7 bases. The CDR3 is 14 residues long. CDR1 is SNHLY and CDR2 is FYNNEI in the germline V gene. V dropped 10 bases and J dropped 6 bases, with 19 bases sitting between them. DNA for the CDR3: TGTGCCAACCCCATTGGGAGGGGGGGCAATGAGCAGTTCTTC. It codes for CANPIGRGGNEQFF.

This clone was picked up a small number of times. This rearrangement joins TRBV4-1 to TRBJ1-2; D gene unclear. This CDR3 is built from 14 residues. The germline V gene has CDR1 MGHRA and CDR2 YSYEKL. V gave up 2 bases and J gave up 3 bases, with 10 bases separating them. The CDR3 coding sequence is TGCGCCAGCAGCCAATCACACGGAGACTATGGCTACACCTTC. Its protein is CASSQSHGDYGYTF.

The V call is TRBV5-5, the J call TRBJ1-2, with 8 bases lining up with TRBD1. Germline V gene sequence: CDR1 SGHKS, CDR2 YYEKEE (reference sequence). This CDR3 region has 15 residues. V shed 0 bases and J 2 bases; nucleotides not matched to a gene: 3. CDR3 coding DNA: TGTGCCAGCAGCTTGGGACAGGGGATCAACTATGGCTACACCTTC. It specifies CASSLGQGINYGYTF.

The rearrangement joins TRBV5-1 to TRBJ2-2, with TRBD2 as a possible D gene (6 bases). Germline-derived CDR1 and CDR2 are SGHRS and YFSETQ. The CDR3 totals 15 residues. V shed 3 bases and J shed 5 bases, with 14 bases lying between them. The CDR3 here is CASSSPGVGTGELFF. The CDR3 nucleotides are TGCGCCAGCAGCTCCCCGGGAGTCGGAACCGGGGAGCTGTTTTTT.

CDR3 sequence: CASTGLAGADNEQFF. The CDR3 DNA is TGTGCCAGCACCGGACTAGCGGGAGCGGACAATGAGCAGTTCTTC. The J gene is TRBJ2-1, the V gene TRBV6-5, with 13 bases identical to TRBD2. Trimming at V came to 7 bases and at J to 5 bases, leaving 5 bases not matched to a gene. Germline CDR1 and CDR2: MNHEY and SVGAGI. This CDR3 region has 15 residues.

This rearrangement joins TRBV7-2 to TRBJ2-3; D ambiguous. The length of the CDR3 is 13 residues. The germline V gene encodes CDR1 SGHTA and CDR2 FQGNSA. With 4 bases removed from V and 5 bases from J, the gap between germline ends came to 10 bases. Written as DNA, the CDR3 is TGTGCCAGCAGCTACAACAGTGGAGATACGCAGTATTTT. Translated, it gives CASSYNSGDTQYF.

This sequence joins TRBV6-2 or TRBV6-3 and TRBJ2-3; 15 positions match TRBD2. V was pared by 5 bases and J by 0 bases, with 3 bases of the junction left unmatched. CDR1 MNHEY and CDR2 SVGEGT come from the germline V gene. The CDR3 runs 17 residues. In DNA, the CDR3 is TGTGCCAGCAGTAGGACTAGCGGGAGGGATAGCACAGATACGCAGTATTTT. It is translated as CASSRTSGRDSTDTQYF.

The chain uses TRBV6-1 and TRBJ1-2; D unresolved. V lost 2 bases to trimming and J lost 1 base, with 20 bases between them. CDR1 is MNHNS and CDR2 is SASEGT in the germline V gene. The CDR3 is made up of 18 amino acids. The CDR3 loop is CASSEKPYGPPFNYGYTF. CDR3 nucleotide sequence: TGTGCCAGCAGTGAAAAGCCTTATGGGCCACCTTTTAACTATGGCTACACCTTC.

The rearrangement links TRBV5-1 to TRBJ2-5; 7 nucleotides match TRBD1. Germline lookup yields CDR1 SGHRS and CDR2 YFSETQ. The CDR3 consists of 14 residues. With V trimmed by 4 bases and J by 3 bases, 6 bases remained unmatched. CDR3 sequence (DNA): TGCGCCAGCAGCATATGGGACAGCGAAGAGACCCAGTACTTC. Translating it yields CASSIWDSEETQYF.